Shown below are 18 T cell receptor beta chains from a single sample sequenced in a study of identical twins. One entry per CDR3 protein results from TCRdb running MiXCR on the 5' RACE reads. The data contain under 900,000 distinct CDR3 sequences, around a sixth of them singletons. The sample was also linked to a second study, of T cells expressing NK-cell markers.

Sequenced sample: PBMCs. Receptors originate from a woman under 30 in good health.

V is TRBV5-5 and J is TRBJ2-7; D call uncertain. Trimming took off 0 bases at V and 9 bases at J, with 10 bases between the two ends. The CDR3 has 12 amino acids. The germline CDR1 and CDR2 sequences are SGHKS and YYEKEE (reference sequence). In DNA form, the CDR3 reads TGTGCCAGCAGCTTGGTGCCACCAGGGCAGTACTTC. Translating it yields CASSLVPPGQYF.

The CDR3 coding sequence is TGTGCCAGCAGCGGACATAGTGAGCAGTTCTTC. Encoded protein: CASSGHSEQFF. The chain has TRBV3-1 and TRBJ2-1; a weak D match, TRBD1 (5 bases). Per the germline V gene, CDR1 is LGHDT and CDR2 is YNNKEL (reference sequence). V lost 5 bases and J lost 9, with 8 bases in between. The CDR3 runs 11 residues.

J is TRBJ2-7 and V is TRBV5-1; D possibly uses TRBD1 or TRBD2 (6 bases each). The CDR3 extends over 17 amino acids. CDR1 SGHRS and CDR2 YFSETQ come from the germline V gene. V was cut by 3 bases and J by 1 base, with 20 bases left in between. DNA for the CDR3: TGCGCCAGCAGCTCCGGAGGGGGACCCATCGAGTCCTACGAGCAGTACTTC. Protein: CASSSGGGPIESYEQYF.

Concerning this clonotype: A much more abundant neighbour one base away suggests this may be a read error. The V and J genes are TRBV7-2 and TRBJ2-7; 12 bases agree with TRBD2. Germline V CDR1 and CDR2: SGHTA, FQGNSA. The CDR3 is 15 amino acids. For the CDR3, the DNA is TGTGCCGGCAGCCGGACTAGCGGGAAATCCTACGAGCAGTACTTC. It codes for CAGSRTSGKSYEQYF.

The CDR3 DNA is TGTGCCAGCAGCCCGGATCCCTGGACCATATATTTT. Its translation is CASSPDPWTIYF. The chain carries TRBV7-9 and TRBJ1-3; no definite D call. This CDR3 spans 12 amino acids. Germline values: CDR1 SEHNR, CDR2 FQNEAQ (reference sequence). V lost 5 bases and J lost 10, with 12 bases in between.

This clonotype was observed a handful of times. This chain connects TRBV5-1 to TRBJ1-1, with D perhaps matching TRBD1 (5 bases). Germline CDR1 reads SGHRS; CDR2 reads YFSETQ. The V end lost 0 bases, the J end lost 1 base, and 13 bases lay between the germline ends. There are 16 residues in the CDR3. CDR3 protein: CASSLAGRVKNTEAFF. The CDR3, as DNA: TGCGCCAGCAGCTTGGCAGGGCGGGTTAAGAACACTGAAGCTTTCTTT.

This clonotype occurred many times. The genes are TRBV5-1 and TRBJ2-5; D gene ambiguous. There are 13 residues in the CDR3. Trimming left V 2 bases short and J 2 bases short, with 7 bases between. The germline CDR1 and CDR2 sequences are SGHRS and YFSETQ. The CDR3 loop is CASSFSSQETQYF. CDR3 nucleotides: TGCGCCAGCAGCTTTTCCTCTCAAGAGACCCAGTACTTC.

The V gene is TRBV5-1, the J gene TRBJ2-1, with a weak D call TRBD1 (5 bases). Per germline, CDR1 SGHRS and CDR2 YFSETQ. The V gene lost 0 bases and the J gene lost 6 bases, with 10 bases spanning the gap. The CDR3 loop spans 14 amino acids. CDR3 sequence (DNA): TGCGCCAGCAGCTTGGGTGGGGCGAGCAATGAGCAGTTCTTC. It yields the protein CASSLGGASNEQFF.

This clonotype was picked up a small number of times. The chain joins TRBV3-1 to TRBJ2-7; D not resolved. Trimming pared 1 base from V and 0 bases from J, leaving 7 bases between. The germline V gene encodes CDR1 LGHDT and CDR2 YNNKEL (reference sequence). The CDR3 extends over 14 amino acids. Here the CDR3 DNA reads TGTGCCAGCAGCCAAGTCCCGAGCTCCTACGAGCAGTACTTC. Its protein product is CASSQVPSSYEQYF.

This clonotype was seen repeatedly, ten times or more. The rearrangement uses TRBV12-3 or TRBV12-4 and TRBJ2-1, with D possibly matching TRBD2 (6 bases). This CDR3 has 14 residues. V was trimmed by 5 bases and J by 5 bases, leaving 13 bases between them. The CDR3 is CASSPSRDNNEQFF. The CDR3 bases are TGTGCCAGCAGTCCCTCGCGGGATAACAATGAGCAGTTCTTC.

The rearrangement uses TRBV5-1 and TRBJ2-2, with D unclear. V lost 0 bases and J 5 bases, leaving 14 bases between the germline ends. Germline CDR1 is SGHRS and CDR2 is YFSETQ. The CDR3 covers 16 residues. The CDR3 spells CASSLARQSRTGELFF. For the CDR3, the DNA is TGCGCCAGCAGCTTGGCCCGTCAGAGTCGGACCGGGGAGCTGTTTTTT.

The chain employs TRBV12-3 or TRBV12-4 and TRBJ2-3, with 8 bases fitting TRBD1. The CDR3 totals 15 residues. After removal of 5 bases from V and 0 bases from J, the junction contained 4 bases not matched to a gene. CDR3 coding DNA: TGTGCCAGCAGTACCCGGACAGGGAGCACAGATACGCAGTATTTT. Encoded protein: CASSTRTGSTDTQYF.

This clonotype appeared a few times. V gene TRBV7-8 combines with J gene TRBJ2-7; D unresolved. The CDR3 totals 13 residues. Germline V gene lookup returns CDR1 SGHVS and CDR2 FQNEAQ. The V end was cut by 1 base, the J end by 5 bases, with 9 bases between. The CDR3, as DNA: TGTGCCAGCAGCTTAGGATTTTCGAACGAGCAGTACTTC. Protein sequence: CASSLGFSNEQYF.

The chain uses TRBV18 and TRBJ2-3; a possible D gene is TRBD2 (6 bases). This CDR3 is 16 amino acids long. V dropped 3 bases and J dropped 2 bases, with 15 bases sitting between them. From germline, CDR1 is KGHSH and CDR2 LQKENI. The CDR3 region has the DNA TGTGCCAGCTCACCCTCGACTAGGTCCCCCACAGATACGCAGTATTTT. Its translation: CASSPSTRSPTDTQYF.

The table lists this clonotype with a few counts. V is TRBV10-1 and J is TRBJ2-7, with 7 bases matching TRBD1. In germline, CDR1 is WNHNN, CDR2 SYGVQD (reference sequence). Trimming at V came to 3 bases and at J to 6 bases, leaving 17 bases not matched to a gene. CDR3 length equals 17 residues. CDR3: CASSDTDRQGRNTEQYF. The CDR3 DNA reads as TGCGCCAGCAGTGATACAGACCGACAGGGACGGAATACCGAGCAGTACTTC.

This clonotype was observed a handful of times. The CDR3 region is CASSLINSGSREQYF. The CDR3 region has the DNA TGCGCCAGCAGCTTGATAAATAGCGGGAGTCGGGAGCAGTACTTC. J is TRBJ2-7 and V is TRBV5-1; TRBD2 matches 9 bases. The germline V gene encodes CDR1 SGHRS and CDR2 YFSETQ. The CDR3 length is 15 residues. V shed 1 base, J shed 7 bases, and the junction held 9 bases outside the gene matches.

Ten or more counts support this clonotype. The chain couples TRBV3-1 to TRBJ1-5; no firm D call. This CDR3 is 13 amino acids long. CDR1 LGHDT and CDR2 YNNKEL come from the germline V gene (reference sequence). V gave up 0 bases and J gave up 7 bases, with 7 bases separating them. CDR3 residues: CASSQDVGQPQHF. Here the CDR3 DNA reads TGTGCCAGCAGCCAAGATGTGGGGCAGCCCCAGCATTTT. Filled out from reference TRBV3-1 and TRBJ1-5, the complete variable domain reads DTAVSQTPKYLVTQMGNDKSIKCEQNLGHDTMYWYKQDSKKFLKIMFSYNNKELIINETVPNRFSPKSPDKAHLNLHINSLELGDSAVYFCASSQDVGQPQHFGDGTRLSIL.

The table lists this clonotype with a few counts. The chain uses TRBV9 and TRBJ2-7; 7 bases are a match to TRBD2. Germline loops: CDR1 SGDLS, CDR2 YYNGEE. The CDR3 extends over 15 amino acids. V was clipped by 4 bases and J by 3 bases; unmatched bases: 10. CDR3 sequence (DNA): TGTGCCAGCAGCCCTAACCCGGCGGGAGACTACGAGCAGTACTTC. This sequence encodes CASSPNPAGDYEQYF.